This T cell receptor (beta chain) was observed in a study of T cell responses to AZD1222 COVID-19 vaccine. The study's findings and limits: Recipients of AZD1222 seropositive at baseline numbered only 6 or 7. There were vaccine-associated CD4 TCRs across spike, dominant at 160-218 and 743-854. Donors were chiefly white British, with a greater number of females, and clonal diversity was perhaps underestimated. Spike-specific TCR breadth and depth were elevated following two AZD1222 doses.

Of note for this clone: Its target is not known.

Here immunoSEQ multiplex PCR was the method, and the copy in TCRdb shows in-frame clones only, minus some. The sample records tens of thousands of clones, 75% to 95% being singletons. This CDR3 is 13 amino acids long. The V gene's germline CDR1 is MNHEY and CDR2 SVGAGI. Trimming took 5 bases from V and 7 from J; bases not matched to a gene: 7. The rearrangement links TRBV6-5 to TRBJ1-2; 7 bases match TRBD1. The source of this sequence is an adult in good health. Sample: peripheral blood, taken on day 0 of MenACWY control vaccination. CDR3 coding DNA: TGTGCCAGCAGTCCGACAGGGAGCTCTGGCTACACCTTC. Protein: CASSPTGSSGYTF.